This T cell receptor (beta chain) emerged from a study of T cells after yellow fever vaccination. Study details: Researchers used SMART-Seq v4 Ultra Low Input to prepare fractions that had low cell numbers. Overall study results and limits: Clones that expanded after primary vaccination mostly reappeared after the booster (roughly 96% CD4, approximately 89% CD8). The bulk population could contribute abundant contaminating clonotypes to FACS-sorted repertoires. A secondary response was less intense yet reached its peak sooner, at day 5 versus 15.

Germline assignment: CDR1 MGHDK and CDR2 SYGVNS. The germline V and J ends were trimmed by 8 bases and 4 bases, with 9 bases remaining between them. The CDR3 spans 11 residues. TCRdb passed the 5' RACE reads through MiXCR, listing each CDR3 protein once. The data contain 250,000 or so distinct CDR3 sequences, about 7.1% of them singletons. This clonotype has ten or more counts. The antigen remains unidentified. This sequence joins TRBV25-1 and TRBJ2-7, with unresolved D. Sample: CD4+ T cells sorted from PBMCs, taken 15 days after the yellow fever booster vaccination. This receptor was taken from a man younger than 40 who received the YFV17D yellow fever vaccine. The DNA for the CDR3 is TGTGCCAGCGACTCGGGTTACGAGCAGTACTTC. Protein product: CASDSGYEQYF.